The 15 T cell receptor beta chains in this list originate from one sample, sequenced in a study of cytomegalovirus exposure and HLA in healthy donors. Primers included in the PCR were 60 Vbeta and 13 Jbeta primers. The method was immunoSEQ multiplex PCR; TCRdb's version includes in-frame clones alone and lacks a portion of them. This sample has under 150,000 clones; more than 70% occur once, and the top ten carry approximately 0.93%. Sequencing was carried out using PBMCs. These receptors all stem from a human donor in good health.

This clone has only one observation. The V call is TRBV7-8, the J call TRBJ2-1; 13 bases agree with TRBD2. The CDR3 totals 15 residues. J gave up 9 bases and V 5 bases, and 7 bases lay outside the gene matches. CDR1 is SGHVS, CDR2 FQNEAQ, per germline. CDR3 nucleotide sequence: TGTGCCAGCAGCGAAGGACTAGCGGGGGAGCCTGAGCAGTTCTTC. Its translation is CASSEGLAGEPEQFF.

This clone occurred once. This chain joins TRBV5-1 and TRBJ2-5, with 7 bases fitting TRBD2. J was trimmed by 1 base and V by 7 bases; bases with no gene match: 16. Germline V gives CDR1 SGHRS, CDR2 YFSETQ. CDR3 length: 17 amino acids. CDR3 DNA: TGCGCCAGCCGCAAGACGACGGGGGAGGGCTTCCAAGAGACCCAGTACTTC. Residues: CASRKTTGEGFQETQYF.

V usage is TRBV28 and J usage is TRBJ1-5, with a tentative D call TRBD1 (6 bases). Trimming removed 6 bases at V and 3 bases at J, with 15 bases between. The CDR3 covers 15 residues. Germline loops: CDR1 MDHEN, CDR2 SYDVKM. This chain's CDR3 is CASSYRTVYNQPQHF. DNA of the CDR3: TGTGCCAGCAGCTACCGGACAGTCTACAATCAGCCCCAGCATTTT.

Comments on this clone: The DNA is omitted, as the CDR3 cannot be located on it reliably, and the CDR3 follows TCRdb's listing. The CDR3 sequence: CASSFGQGSYF. The gene calls are TRBV27 and TRBJ2-3; whether TRBD1, the table's D call, matches the DNA was not checked. The germline V gene has CDR1 MNHEY and CDR2 SMNVEV (reference sequence). Both ends counted, the CDR3 spans 11 residues.

The chain has TRBV6-5 and TRBJ2-1, with 14 bases matching TRBD2. Germline V gene data show CDR1 as MNHEY and CDR2 as SVGAGI. The CDR3 consists of 16 residues. V lost 0 bases, J lost 10 bases, and 5 bases stayed unmatched. The CDR3 DNA reads as TGTGCCAGCAGTTACTCGACTAGCGGGGGGGCCTGGGAGCAGTTCTTC. It translates to CASSYSTSGGAWEQFF.

Here the CDR3 DNA reads TGTGCCAGCAGCGTAGGAGGGGAAGCTTTCTTT. This encodes CASSVGGEAFF. The gene calls are TRBV9 and TRBJ1-1, with D uncertain. V gave up 0 bases and J gave up 8 bases, with 5 bases separating them. The germline V gene encodes CDR1 SGDLS and CDR2 YYNGEE. This CDR3 contains 11 residues. The whole variable domain, filled in from reference TRBV9 and TRBJ1-1, reads DSGVTQTPKHLITATGQRVTLRCSPRSGDLSVYWYQQSLDQGLQFLIQYYNGEERAKGNILERFSAQQFPDLHSELNLSSLELGDSALYFCASSVGGEAFFGQGTRLTVV.

There are a few counts of this clone. This chain joins TRBV5-1 and TRBJ1-6, with 9 bases matching TRBD1. There are 16 residues in the CDR3. The germline V gene has CDR1 SGHRS and CDR2 YFSETQ. V gave up 3 bases and J gave up 9 bases; unmatched junction bases: 10. DNA for the CDR3: TGCGCCAGCAGCTCGCAACCGGGACAGGGTAGTTCACCCCTCCACTTT. This encodes CASSSQPGQGSSPLHF. The full variable domain, its missing parts supplied by reference TRBV5-1 and TRBJ1-6, is KAGVTQTPRYLIKTRGQQVTLSCSPISGHRSVSWYQQTPGQGLQFLFEYFSETQRNKGNFPGRFSGRQFSNSRSEMNVSTLELGDSALYLCASSSQPGQGSSPLHFGNGTRLTVT.

The chain joins TRBV9 to TRBJ2-1, with 8 bases lining up with TRBD1. Germline lookup yields CDR1 SGDLS and CDR2 YYNGEE. The CDR3 contains 15 residues. V trimming: 4 bases; J trimming: 7 bases; junction bases outside the gene matches: 10. CDR3 sequence (DNA): TGTGCCAGCAGCCCCATCACAGGGGGTAAAAATGAGCAGTTCTTC. This translates into CASSPITGGKNEQFF.

The chain employs TRBV10-3 and TRBJ1-6; 9 bases agree with TRBD1. This CDR3 contains 16 residues. Germline trimming cut 3 bases from V and 7 bases from J; bases unmatched to any gene: 7. Germline V gives CDR1 ENHRY, CDR2 SYGVKD. The CDR3 reads CAISENGQGNNSPLHF. The CDR3 nucleotides are TGTGCCATCAGTGAAAACGGACAGGGGAACAATTCACCCCTCCACTTT.

The rearrangement joins TRBV9 to TRBJ2-2; TRBD2 might be the D (7 bases). The V and J ends lost 0 bases and 5 bases respectively, with 11 bases between them. Germline V CDR1 and CDR2: SGDLS, YYNGEE. The CDR3 runs 15 residues. Here the CDR3 DNA reads TGTGCCAGCAGCGTAGGGGGGGGCCGGACCGGGGAGCTGTTTTTT. It codes for CASSVGGGRTGELFF.

This clone was observed a single time. The genes are TRBV28 and TRBJ1-4; 9 nucleotides agree with TRBD1. The CDR3 sequence is 17 residues long. After removal of 6 bases from V and 7 bases from J, the junction contained 15 bases not matched to a gene. Germline CDR1 MDHEN, CDR2 SYDVKM. The CDR3 nucleotides are TGTGCCAGCAGCCGGACCGGGACAGGGTTTTTGGGTGAAAAACTGTTTTTT. Encoded protein: CASSRTGTGFLGEKLFF.

V is TRBV27 and J is TRBJ1-1; 9 bases line up with TRBD1. Unmatched junction bases numbered 9, after V lost 2 bases and J lost 5 bases. From germline, CDR1 is MNHEY and CDR2 SMNVEV (reference sequence). The CDR3 extends over 16 amino acids. The CDR3 coding sequence is TGTGCCAGCAGTTTACGCCCGGGACAGGGAAGGACTGAAGCTTTCTTT. It specifies CASSLRPGQGRTEAFF.

Only one count was recorded for this clone. The chain carries TRBV6-6 and TRBJ1-1; unclear D gene. The CDR3 covers 15 residues. The V gene's germline CDR1 is MNHNY and CDR2 SVGAGI (reference sequence). Trimming stripped 4 bases from V and 4 bases from J, with 16 bases between. The CDR3 here is CASSFGSVPGTEAFF. DNA for the CDR3: TGTGCCAGCAGTTTTGGATCCGTTCCGGGCACTGAAGCTTTCTTT.

The V call is TRBV19, the J call TRBJ2-3; 9 nucleotides agree with TRBD2. Germline assignment: CDR1 LNHDA and CDR2 SQIVND (reference sequence). Trimming removed 4 bases from V and 1 base from J; junction bases left unmatched: 0. This CDR3 has 14 residues. This CDR3 is CASSRLAGTDTQYF. CDR3 sequence (DNA): TGTGCCAGTAGTAGACTAGCGGGCACAGATACGCAGTATTTT.

This sequence joins TRBV11-3 and TRBJ1-1; weak D call: TRBD1 (6 bases). Between the trimmed V and J ends, which lost 5 bases and 3 bases, there was a span of 13 bases. This CDR3 is built from 14 residues. Germline V gene data show CDR1 as SGHNT and CDR2 as YENEEA. DNA of the CDR3: TGTGCCAGCAGCGCGGGGGGGGCGGACACTGAAGCTTTCTTT. Amino acid sequence: CASSAGGADTEAFF.